One and the same sample provided the 24 T cell receptor beta chains below, sequenced in a study of blood T cell repertoires in COVID-19. Profiling relied on immunoSEQ multiplex PCR, and the TCRdb table lists in-frame clones only, not all of them. The table shows some 260,000 clones, with roughly 82% occurring only once. Input material: peripheral blood. Receptor source: an elderly woman with active or convalescent COVID-19.

The chain couples TRBV5-8 to TRBJ2-7; D is possibly TRBD1 (6 bases). V was clipped by 0 bases and J by 4 bases, with 11 bases between them. The CDR3 runs 14 residues. CDR1 and CDR2 (germline): SGHTS, YDEGEE. The CDR3 spells CASSLGPGVYEQYF. The CDR3 DNA is TGTGCCAGCAGCTTGGGCCCAGGGGTTTACGAGCAGTACTTC.

V gene TRBV5-1 combines with J gene TRBJ2-2; 7 positions match TRBD1. Germline loops: CDR1 SGHRS, CDR2 YFSETQ. V was clipped by 4 bases and J by 3 bases; unmatched bases: 6. The CDR3 contains 15 residues. This CDR3 is CASSAGTVYTGELFF. As DNA, the CDR3 is TGCGCCAGCAGCGCCGGGACAGTTTACACCGGGGAGCTGTTTTTT.

This clone was detected once. The chain couples TRBV10-1 to TRBJ2-1, with 7 bases lining up with TRBD2. V lost 6 bases, J lost 6 bases, and 11 bases stayed unmatched. The CDR3 is 15 residues long. The V gene's germline CDR1 is WNHNN and CDR2 SYGVQD (reference sequence). The CDR3 nucleotides read TGCGCCAGCAGGGCGGGAGAAGGTTCAGGCAATGAGCAGTTCTTC. Its translation is CASRAGEGSGNEQFF.

V and J are TRBV28 and TRBJ1-1; 8 nucleotides align to TRBD1. This CDR3 comprises 15 residues. Trimming removed 7 bases from V and 5 bases from J; junction bases left unmatched: 12. CDR1 and CDR2 from the germline V gene are MDHEN and SYDVKM. CDR3 coding DNA: TGTGCCAGCATTATATCCGGGACAGGAGGGACTGAAGCTTTCTTT. Its protein product is CASIISGTGGTEAFF.

CDR3 sequence: CASSRGTGTSNEQFF. The CDR3 DNA reads as TGCGCCAGCAGCCGCGGGACAGGGACCAGCAATGAGCAGTTCTTC. The chain employs TRBV5-1 and TRBJ2-1; 9 nucleotides match TRBD1. J lost 6 bases, V lost 4 bases, and 8 bases had no gene match. This CDR3 has 15 amino acids. Germline CDR1 reads SGHRS; CDR2 reads YFSETQ.

The chain links TRBV5-1 to TRBJ2-5, with TRBD1 identical over 7 bases. Trimming removed 4 bases from V and 4 bases from J; junction bases left unmatched: 4. This CDR3 contains 13 residues. CDR1 is SGHRS and CDR2 is YFSETQ in the germline V gene. The CDR3 nucleotides are TGCGCCAGCAGCAAGACAGGGAGAGAGACCCAGTACTTC. Translated: CASSKTGRETQYF.

This clone was observed a few times. The chain joins TRBV19 to TRBJ1-1; D perhaps matches TRBD1 (6 bases). The CDR3 spans 13 residues. Germline CDR1 and CDR2: LNHDA and SQIVND (reference sequence). V was pared by 3 bases and J by 8 bases, with 13 bases between. CDR3 amino acids: CASSMNRAREAFF. In DNA form, the CDR3 reads TGTGCCAGTAGTATGAACAGGGCAAGAGAAGCTTTCTTT.

The CDR3 DNA sequence: TGTGCCAGTTCCTCGGACATTCAGGGAAACACCATATATTTT. This codes for CASSSDIQGNTIYF. The gene calls are TRBV19 and TRBJ1-3, with D possibly matching TRBD1 (5 bases). The CDR3 sequence is 14 residues long. Germline V gene lookup returns CDR1 LNHDA and CDR2 SQIVND (reference sequence). Trimming cost V 8 bases and J 4 bases, with 15 bases left between them. The whole variable domain, filled in from reference TRBV19 and TRBJ1-3, reads DGGITQSPKYLFRKEGQNVTLSCEQNLNHDAMYWYRQDPGQGLRLIYYSQIVNDFQKGDIAEGYSVSREKKESFPLTVTSAQKNPTAFYLCASSSDIQGNTIYFGEGSWLTVV.

This clone appeared once. The CDR3 nucleotides are TGTGCCAGCAGCCTCGGGACAAAACAAGAGACCCAGTACTTC. Translated: CASSLGTKQETQYF. V is TRBV9 and J is TRBJ2-5; tentative D call: TRBD1 (6 bases). Per the germline V gene, CDR1 is SGDLS and CDR2 is YYNGEE. The CDR3 runs 14 residues. V lost 4 bases to trimming and J lost 2 bases, with 12 bases between them.

The rearrangement uses TRBV29-1 and TRBJ2-7, with 11 bases fitting TRBD2. There are 16 residues in the CDR3. Germline-derived CDR1 and CDR2 are SQVTM and ANQGSEA. V gave up 7 bases and J gave up 3 bases; unmatched junction bases: 14. The chain's CDR3 is CSANGEGTSGGYEQYF. The DNA of the CDR3 is TGCAGCGCAAACGGTGAAGGGACTAGCGGAGGCTACGAGCAGTACTTC.

The rearrangement joins TRBV11-3 to TRBJ2-5; 7 bases match TRBD2. Germline V gene sequence: CDR1 SGHNT, CDR2 YENEEA. V was clipped by 6 bases and J by 7 bases; unmatched bases: 14. CDR3 length: 15 residues. The CDR3: CASSEAGTATGTQYF. CDR3 bases: TGTGCCAGCAGTGAAGCGGGGACGGCGACCGGGACCCAGTACTTC.

The V and J genes are TRBV4-1 and TRBJ2-7; 11 bases line up with TRBD2. The CDR3 spans 16 residues. With 4 bases clipped from V and 3 bases from J, the junction kept 8 bases outside the gene matches. CDR1 is MGHRA and CDR2 is YSYEKL in the germline V gene. As DNA, the CDR3 is TGCGCCAGCAGCCCACGACTAGCGGGGCTCCTCTACGAGCAGTACTTC. Protein: CASSPRLAGLLYEQYF.

The chain links TRBV5-1 to TRBJ1-2, with 11 bases identical to TRBD1. This CDR3 contains 17 residues. Germline assignment: CDR1 SGHRS and CDR2 YFSETQ. The V gene end was trimmed by 0 bases and the J gene end by 4 bases; junction bases not matched to a gene: 8. CDR3 region: CASSLDLTGTGGYGYTF. The CDR3 bases are TGCGCCAGCAGCTTGGACCTCACCGGGACAGGGGGCTATGGCTACACCTTC. Based on the CDR3 plus reference TRBV5-1 and TRBJ1-2, the full variable domain is KAGVTQTPRYLIKTRGQQVTLSCSPISGHRSVSWYQQTPGQGLQFLFEYFSETQRNKGNFPGRFSGRQFSNSRSEMNVSTLELGDSALYLCASSLDLTGTGGYGYTFGSGTRLTVV.

This chain joins TRBV10-3 and TRBJ2-5, with D uncertain. CDR1 ENHRY and CDR2 SYGVKD come from the germline V gene. The CDR3 totals 14 residues. Between the trimmed V and J ends, which lost 4 bases and 4 bases, there was a span of 13 bases. The chain's CDR3 is CAISGPRNRETQYF. CDR3 nucleotide sequence: TGTGCCATCAGTGGACCGCGGAATCGAGAGACCCAGTACTTC.

On this clone itself: This CDR3 is also generated by other DNA sequences in the sample. The V gene is TRBV5-1, the J gene TRBJ2-2; 8 nucleotides match TRBD1. Germline V CDR1 and CDR2: SGHRS, YFSETQ. J gave up 5 bases and V 0 bases, and 3 bases lay outside the gene matches. CDR3 size: 15 residues. The CDR3 DNA sequence: TGCGCCAGCAGCTTGGTTCAGGGGGCGACCGGGGAGCTGTTTTTT. Amino acids: CASSLVQGATGELFF.

The chain combines TRBV2 with TRBJ1-6; 9 bases fit TRBD1. With 3 bases clipped from V and 8 bases from J, the junction kept 2 bases outside the gene matches. Looked up from germline, CDR1 is SNHLY and CDR2 is FYNNEI. The CDR3 length is 14 residues. The CDR3 DNA reads as TGTGCCAGCAGTGAGGACAGGGGTTATTCACCCCTCCACTTT. Translation: CASSEDRGYSPLHF.

The chain couples TRBV3-1 (or the pseudogene TRBV3-2) to TRBJ2-3; 7 positions match TRBD2. The germline gives CDR1 LGHDT, CDR2 YNNKEL (reference sequence). There are 14 residues in the CDR3. V gave up 4 bases and J gave up 5 bases; unmatched junction bases: 6. The CDR3 is CASSRGSLGDTQYF. DNA for the CDR3: TGTGCCAGCAGCCGCGGGAGTTTAGGAGATACGCAGTATTTT.

In its sample, this clone was seen a few times. V and J are TRBV11-2 and TRBJ2-1; D is undetermined. The CDR3 has 16 residues. Germline CDR1 reads SGHAT; CDR2 reads FQNNGV. V was clipped by 0 bases and J by 6 bases, with 15 bases between them. CDR3 in DNA: TGTGCCAGCAGCTTAGATTGGTTGCCCGAGTCCAATGAGCAGTTCTTC. This translates into CASSLDWLPESNEQFF.

This clone was detected once. The chain combines TRBV5-8 with TRBJ2-1, with 12 bases matching TRBD2. After removal of 2 bases from V and 8 bases from J, the junction contained 5 bases not matched to a gene. CDR3 length: 15 residues. Germline lookup yields CDR1 SGHTS and CDR2 YDEGEE. CDR3 amino acids: CASSFPSGGGYEQFF. The CDR3 nucleotides are TGTGCCAGCAGCTTCCCTAGCGGGGGGGGCTATGAGCAGTTCTTC.

The rearrangement links TRBV5-1 to TRBJ1-2; 11 nucleotides agree with TRBD1. With 4 bases clipped from V and 4 bases from J, the junction kept 9 bases outside the gene matches. CDR3 length equals 16 residues. The germline V gene has CDR1 SGHRS and CDR2 YFSETQ. CDR3 region: CASSGDGQGAIYGYTF. CDR3 nucleotide sequence: TGCGCCAGCAGCGGAGACGGACAGGGGGCCATCTATGGCTACACCTTC.

V usage is TRBV18 and J usage is TRBJ2-1; TRBD1 might be the D (7 bases). The CDR3 loop spans 16 amino acids. The germline V gene has CDR1 KGHSH and CDR2 LQKENI. The V end was cut by 6 bases, the J end by 7 bases, with 22 bases between. The CDR3 sequence is CASSPRGGRGVNEQFF. Written as DNA, the CDR3 is TGTGCCAGCTCGCCCCGGGGAGGCAGGGGGGTGAATGAGCAGTTCTTC. Supplemented by reference TRBV18 and TRBJ2-1, the full variable domain reads NAGVMQNPRHLVRRRGQEARLRCSPMKGHSHVYWYRQLPEEGLKFMVYLQKENIIDESGMPKERFSAEFPKEGPSILRIQQVVRGDSAAYFCASSPRGGRGVNEQFFGPGTRLTVL.

CDR3 sequence: CASSESARTGGYGGYTF. In DNA form, the CDR3 reads TGTGCCAGCAGTGAATCGGCAAGGACAGGGGGCTACGGGGGCTACACCTTC. This chain uses TRBV6-1 with TRBJ1-2; 11 bases align to TRBD1. The CDR3 loop spans 17 amino acids. The V gene's germline CDR1 is MNHNS and CDR2 SASEGT. Germline trimming cut 2 bases from V and 8 bases from J; bases unmatched to any gene: 13.

This clone was seen just once. Different DNA sequences within this sample yield the same CDR3. The chain carries TRBV19 and TRBJ1-5; tentatively, D is TRBD1 (5 bases). V was shortened by 3 bases and J by 2 bases, with 5 bases between the two germline ends. The CDR3 runs 13 residues. CDR1 and CDR2 from the germline V gene are LNHDA and SQIVND (reference sequence). Here the CDR3 reads CASSIRGNQPQHF. DNA for the CDR3: TGTGCCAGTAGTATCAGGGGCAATCAGCCCCAGCATTTT.

This sequence joins TRBV4-2 and TRBJ2-7; a weak D match, TRBD2 (5 bases). The germline gives CDR1 LGHNA, CDR2 YNFKEQ. The CDR3 totals 14 residues. The V end lost 1 base, the J end lost 2 bases, and 9 bases lay between the germline ends. CDR3 sequence (DNA): TGTGCCAGCAGCCAAGGGACTGACCCCTACGAGCAGTACTTC. Translating gives CASSQGTDPYEQYF.